This TCR beta chain was recovered during a study of PD-L1 blockade in urothelial cancer. Trimming took off 6 bases at V and 3 bases at J, with 15 bases between the two ends. The CDR3 sequence is 14 residues long. Germline V lookup: CDR1 MDHEN, CDR2 SYDVKM. The assay was immunoSEQ multiplex PCR, and TCRdb's table has in-frame clones only and misses some. The sample lists about 49,000 clones, about four fifths occurring once. This sample's time point: pretreatment peripheral blood. Patient sample counts ranged from 1 to 8, pretreatment and on-treatment. The chain employs TRBV28 and TRBJ2-7, with D possibly being TRBD1 (6 bases). The TCR was taken from a man between 65 and 85 years old with urothelial cancer. The sequencing here drew on PBMCs, taken around atezolizumab (anti-PD-L1) treatment. The CDR3 bases are TGTGCCAGCAGCCGGGACACCAGTATCTACGAGCAGTACTTC. It yields the protein CASSRDTSIYEQYF. Complete variable domain (other parts from reference TRBV28 and TRBJ2-7): DVKVTQSSRYLVKRTGEKVFLECVQDMDHENMFWYRQDPGLGLRLIYFSYDVKMKEKGDIPEGYSVSREKKERFSLILESASTNQTSMYLCASSRDTSIYEQYFGPGTRLTVT.